This TCR beta chain is drawn from a study of T cell changes during pregnancy in multiple sclerosis. Profiled with immunoSEQ multiplex PCR; TCRdb holds only in-frame clones, not every one. The sample has 75,000 to 95,000 clones; more than 85% are singletons. This CDR3 has 14 amino acids. Per germline, CDR1 SGHRS and CDR2 YFSETQ. Trimming shortened V by 0 bases and J by 1 base, and 8 bases separated the two germline ends. The V gene is TRBV5-1, the J gene TRBJ2-7, with a possible D match to TRBD2 (5 bases). The receptor comes from a female donor with multiple sclerosis, enrolled in a pregnancy study. The sequenced sample was peripheral blood, obtained in the first trimester of pregnancy. Here the CDR3 reads CASSLAGNSYEQYF. The CDR3 DNA follows: TGCGCCAGCAGCTTGGCCGGGAATTCCTACGAGCAGTACTTC.